Presented here are 29 T cell receptor beta chains from one specimen sequenced in a study of CD8+CD57+ T cells in acquired aplastic anemia. According to the study, genomic DNA was the template for TCR beta VDJ and CDR3 profiling. Using its own MiXCR run on the reads, TCRdb lists one record per CDR3 protein. The top ten hold 1% to 1.5% of the sample, which has under 350,000 distinct CDR3 sequences, under 60% seen once. Only patients with CD8+CD57+ cell expansion on flow cytometry were chosen for sequencing. Sequencing input: sorted CD4+, CD8+, or CD8+CD57+ T cells (not recorded which) from PBMCs. The source is a human donor with aplastic anemia.

Many counts were recorded for this clonotype. This chain uses TRBV5-1 with TRBJ2-7, with 7 bases fitting TRBD2. This CDR3 has 17 residues. The V gene end was trimmed by 3 bases and the J gene end by 0 bases; junction bases not matched to a gene: 12. Germline V lookup: CDR1 SGHRS, CDR2 YFSETQ. CDR3 in amino acids: CASSYQPQGGDSYEQYF. CDR3 in DNA: TGCGCCAGCAGCTACCAGCCCCAGGGAGGGGACTCCTACGAGCAGTACTTC.

As concerns this clonotype: One junction end does not reproduce the germline sequence, and a read error may be involved. This chain connects TRBV4-1 to TRBJ2-7; TRBD2 aligns across 7 bases. In germline, CDR1 is MGHRA, CDR2 YSYEKL. This CDR3 spans 14 amino acids. The CDR3 protein is CASSQDIGDYEQYF. For the CDR3, the DNA is TGCGCCAGCAGCCAAGATATCGGGGACTACGAGCAGTATTTC.

The chain recombines TRBV2 with TRBJ2-2; 12 bases are shared with TRBD2. Per germline, CDR1 SNHLY and CDR2 FYNNEI. The CDR3 loop spans 14 amino acids. The V segment lost 7 bases and the J segment 8 bases; nucleotides outside the gene matches: 5. The CDR3 DNA reads as TGTGCCAGCACACGGACTAGCGGGAAAGGGGAGCTGTTTTTT. Translation: CASTRTSGKGELFF. Complete variable domain (other parts from reference TRBV2 and TRBJ2-2): EPEVTQTPSHQVTQMGQEVILRCVPISNHLYFYWYRQILGQKVEFLVSFYNNEISEKSEIFDDQFSVERPDGSNFTLKIRSTKLEDSAMYFCASTRTSGKGELFFGEGSRLTVL.

This chain uses TRBV10-1 with TRBJ1-1, with D possibly TRBD1 on 5 matching bases. The ends were cut back, 4 bases at V and 4 bases at J, with 16 bases in the middle. In germline, CDR1 is WNHNN, CDR2 SYGVQD (reference sequence). The CDR3 consists of 15 residues. The CDR3 is CASSVGPGIGTEAFF. CDR3 coding DNA: TGCGCCAGCAGTGTGGGCCCAGGGATAGGCACTGAAGCTTTCTTT.

V and J are TRBV20-1 and TRBJ2-3; 8 bases agree with TRBD2. Germline assignment: CDR1 DFQATT and CDR2 SNEGSKA (reference sequence). The CDR3 length is 16 residues. After removal of 0 bases from V and 2 bases from J, the junction contained 7 bases not matched to a gene. The CDR3 here is CSARDRIAGLTDTQYF. The DNA for the CDR3 is TGCAGTGCTAGAGATCGGATAGCGGGGCTCACAGATACGCAGTATTTT.

CDR3 sequence (DNA): TGTGCCAGCAGCTTAATGGGGACCCAGTACTTC. It translates to CASSLMGTQYF. This sequence joins TRBV7-3 and TRBJ2-5; D is unresolved. CDR3 size: 11 residues. The V gene's germline CDR1 is SGHTA and CDR2 FQGTGA. V was cut by 1 base and J by 7 bases, with 4 bases left in between.

This clonotype was seen many times. The chain employs TRBV11-2 and TRBJ1-1; D is possibly TRBD1 (5 bases). The CDR3 consists of 15 residues. V gave up 8 bases and J gave up 0 bases, with 16 bases separating them. Germline V CDR1 and CDR2: SGHAT, FQNNGV. This chain's CDR3 is CASRQPGGMNTEAFF. In DNA form, the CDR3 reads TGTGCCAGCCGACAGCCTGGGGGGATGAACACTGAAGCTTTCTTT.

The chain couples TRBV29-1 to TRBJ2-7; 7 bases map to TRBD1. V gave up 3 bases and J gave up 6 bases; unmatched junction bases: 8. This CDR3 spans 13 amino acids. The germline V gene encodes CDR1 SQVTM and CDR2 ANQGSEA. CDR3 protein: CSVDLWDSGEQYF. The CDR3 DNA reads as TGCAGCGTTGATTTGTGGGACAGTGGCGAGCAGTACTTC.

The chain carries TRBV10-3 and TRBJ1-5; 9 positions agree with TRBD1. V was clipped by 3 bases and J by 6 bases; unmatched bases: 6. Germline CDR1 ENHRY, CDR2 SYGVKD. There are 15 residues in the CDR3. CDR3 residues: CAISEPGQGTQPQHF. CDR3 in DNA: TGTGCCATCAGTGAACCGGGACAGGGCACTCAGCCCCAGCATTTT.

This clonotype was observed many times. The chain carries TRBV20-1 and TRBJ1-5; tentatively, D is TRBD1 (5 bases). The ends were cut back, 0 bases at V and 4 bases at J, with 13 bases in the middle. There are 15 residues in the CDR3. The germline V gene has CDR1 DFQATT and CDR2 SNEGSKA (reference sequence). This chain's CDR3 is CSARDGQLKNQPQHF. The CDR3, as DNA: TGCAGTGCTAGAGACGGACAACTGAAAAATCAGCCCCAGCATTTT.

The V call is TRBV5-6, the J call TRBJ1-2, with 12 bases aligning to TRBD1. The CDR3 contains 15 residues. V gave up 5 bases and J gave up 7 bases; unmatched junction bases: 9. Germline V gene sequence: CDR1 SGHDT, CDR2 YYEEEE. Written as DNA, the CDR3 is TGTGCCAGCAGTCTCCCGGGACAGGGGGCTGGTGGCTACACCTTC. This translates into CASSLPGQGAGGYTF.

The genes are TRBV20-1 and TRBJ2-1; no definite D call. CDR1 DFQATT and CDR2 SNEGSKA come from the germline V gene (reference sequence). The CDR3 has 15 residues. The V end was cut by 6 bases, the J end by 10 bases, with 25 bases between. CDR3: CSAPDLSTLSREQFF. The CDR3 coding sequence is TGCAGTGCACCTGATCTTAGTACACTATCGAGGGAGCAGTTCTTC.

In its sample, this clonotype was seen a few times. The chain couples TRBV11-2 to TRBJ2-7, with TRBD1 matching 7 bases. The germline gives CDR1 SGHAT, CDR2 FQNNGV. With 2 bases clipped from V and 5 bases from J, the junction kept 12 bases outside the gene matches. The CDR3 is made up of 16 amino acids. The CDR3 DNA follows: TGTGCCAGCAGCTTAATTCCGGCAGGGGGTGGCCACGAGCAGTACTTC. Residues: CASSLIPAGGGHEQYF.

This clonotype turned up a few times. Germline is not matched at one junction end, which may reflect a read error. This sequence joins TRBV5-1 and TRBJ1-6, with D perhaps matching TRBD1 (5 bases). Germline V gene data show CDR1 as SGHRS and CDR2 as YFSETQ. The CDR3 is made up of 14 amino acids. Written as DNA, the CDR3 is TGTGCCAGCAGCCAAGATCTGGGGCACTCACCCCTCCACTTT. Amino acid sequence: CASSQDLGHSPLHF.

The genes are TRBV20-1 and TRBJ2-6, with D unresolved. CDR3 length: 14 amino acids. Germline V gives CDR1 DFQATT, CDR2 SNEGSKA (reference sequence). The ends were cut back, 3 bases at V and 0 bases at J, with 6 bases in the middle. The CDR3 DNA reads TGCAGTGCTAGTTTGAGCTCTGGGGCCAACGTCCTGACTTTC. Translated: CSASLSSGANVLTF.

V is TRBV10-2 and J is TRBJ1-5; no firm D call. Germline CDR1 reads WSHSY; CDR2 reads SAAADI. V gave up 6 bases and J gave up 0 bases, with 9 bases separating them. CDR3 size: 14 residues. CDR3 sequence (DNA): TGCGCCAGCAGACCCAGGTCTAGCAATCAGCCCCAGCATTTT. Amino acids: CASRPRSSNQPQHF.

This clonotype showed up many times. The V gene is TRBV11-2, the J gene TRBJ2-3, with 9 bases aligning to TRBD1. Germline CDR1 reads SGHAT; CDR2 reads FQNNGV. The CDR3 is 15 residues long. V lost 5 bases and J lost 3; bases outside the gene matches: 6. CDR3 nucleotides: TGTGCCAGCAGCCGAGCCGGGACAGGGACAGATACGCAGTATTTT. As protein: CASSRAGTGTDTQYF.

The J gene is TRBJ1-2, the V gene TRBV24-1; D remains unclear. With 9 bases removed from V and 0 bases from J, the gap between germline ends came to 13 bases. Germline V gene lookup returns CDR1 KGHDR and CDR2 SFDVKD. The CDR3 has 14 amino acids. The CDR3 loop reads CATQDPLANYGYTF. For the CDR3, the DNA is TGTGCCACCCAGGACCCGCTAGCTAACTATGGCTACACCTTC.

This rearrangement joins TRBV19 to TRBJ1-5, with TRBD1 identical over 8 bases. The CDR3 contains 13 residues. Germline trimming cut 8 bases from V and 5 bases from J; bases unmatched to any gene: 5. From germline, CDR1 is LNHDA and CDR2 SQIVND (reference sequence). CDR3 coding DNA: TGTGCCAGTGACAGGGGTCGGGATCAGCCCCAGCATTTT. This translates into CASDRGRDQPQHF.

This clonotype appeared many times. The chain has TRBV9 and TRBJ1-4; TRBD1 might be the D (6 bases). V shed 2 bases and J shed 3 bases, with 14 bases lying between them. This CDR3 comprises 16 residues. The germline V gene encodes CDR1 SGDLS and CDR2 YYNGEE. The CDR3 DNA reads as TGTGCCAGCAGCGTCGAAAGGGGGATAGCTAATGAAAAACTGTTTTTT. This encodes CASSVERGIANEKLFF.

This clonotype was seen once. V gene TRBV6-6 combines with J gene TRBJ2-2, with D perhaps TRBD1 or TRBD2 (5 bases each). V lost 2 bases to trimming and J lost 7 bases, with 17 bases between them. This CDR3 comprises 16 residues. Per the germline V gene, CDR1 is MNHNY and CDR2 is SVGAGI (reference sequence). The CDR3: CASSYTGPGAFGELFF. The CDR3 DNA reads TGTGCCAGCAGTTACACGGGACCTGGGGCATTCGGGGAGCTGTTTTTT.

The genes are TRBV2 and TRBJ2-1; no firm D call. The V gene's germline CDR1 is SNHLY and CDR2 FYNNEI. This CDR3 contains 13 residues. Between the trimmed V and J ends, which lost 2 bases and 7 bases, there was a span of 9 bases. CDR3: CASSEWWSNEQFF. In nucleotides, the CDR3 is TGTGCCAGCAGTGAATGGTGGTCAAATGAGCAGTTCTTC.

This clonotype was detected ten times or more. This sequence joins TRBV5-1 and TRBJ2-5, with D possibly TRBD1 on 6 matching bases. V lost 3 bases and J lost 2, with 14 bases in between. Germline V gene sequence: CDR1 SGHRS, CDR2 YFSETQ. This CDR3 is built from 15 residues. In DNA, the CDR3 is TGCGCCAGCAGCTCGGCTCTGGGGGCTCAAGAGACCCAGTACTTC. It translates to CASSSALGAQETQYF.

This sequence joins TRBV10-3 and TRBJ2-7; no clear D. There are 12 residues in the CDR3. Between the trimmed V and J ends, which lost 2 bases and 3 bases, there was a span of 5 bases. Germline-derived CDR1 and CDR2 are ENHRY and SYGVKD. The CDR3 region has the DNA TGTGCCATCAGTGAGCAGAACTACGAGCAGTACTTC. Translated, it gives CAISEQNYEQYF.

This chain links TRBV10-3 with TRBJ1-4; D uncertain. Trimming took 8 bases from V and 5 from J, leaving 15 bases between them. Per germline, CDR1 ENHRY and CDR2 SYGVKD. There are 14 residues in the CDR3. The CDR3 sequence is CAILAGEVNEKLFF. DNA for the CDR3: TGTGCCATCCTAGCGGGAGAGGTGAATGAAAAACTGTTTTTT.

The sample holds many counts of this clonotype. The V and J genes are TRBV24-1 and TRBJ2-1; D is possibly TRBD1 or TRBD2 (5 bases each). With 3 bases removed from V and 12 bases from J, the gap between germline ends came to 8 bases. The CDR3 has 11 residues. Germline values: CDR1 KGHDR, CDR2 SFDVKD. The CDR3 DNA is TGTGCCACCAGTGATGAGAGGGGGCAGTTCTTC. Its translation is CATSDERGQFF.

This clonotype was detected many times. CDR3 sequence (DNA): TGCGCCAGCAGTGTCCGGGACAGGGGTCCCAGCTCCTACGAGCAGTACTTC. Its protein is CASSVRDRGPSSYEQYF. The chain links TRBV10-1 to TRBJ2-7; 10 bases are a match to TRBD1. CDR3 length: 17 residues. The germline CDR1 and CDR2 sequences are WNHNN and SYGVQD (reference sequence). With 4 bases clipped from V and 0 bases from J, the junction kept 9 bases outside the gene matches.

This chain links TRBV7-9 with TRBJ1-5, with 7 bases aligning to TRBD1. J lost 1 base, V lost 1 base, and 4 bases had no gene match. Germline CDR1 reads SEHNR; CDR2 reads FQNEAQ (reference sequence). The CDR3 consists of 16 residues. CDR3 sequence (DNA): TGTGCCAGCAGCTTAGAACAGGGGCTAAGCAATCAGCCCCAGCATTTT. Its protein product is CASSLEQGLSNQPQHF.

The rearrangement links TRBV20-1 to TRBJ1-5, with 9 nucleotides matching TRBD1. Germline V lookup: CDR1 DFQATT, CDR2 SNEGSKA (reference sequence). The V segment lost 6 bases and the J segment 5 bases; nucleotides outside the gene matches: 2. CDR3 length: 12 amino acids. The CDR3: CSAGQGYQPQHF. The CDR3 DNA reads as TGCAGTGCAGGACAGGGGTATCAGCCCCAGCATTTT.